This T cell receptor (beta chain) was sequenced during a study of T-cell memory formation after mild COVID-19. TCRdb ran MiXCR on the 5' RACE reads and lists one entry per CDR3 protein. Here the sample spans some 490,000 distinct CDR3 sequences, 18% being singletons. The V gene's germline CDR1 is LGHDT and CDR2 YNNKEL (reference sequence). V was cut by 7 bases and J by 0 bases, with 9 bases left in between. This CDR3 spans 13 amino acids. In its sample, this clonotype was seen a few times. The TCR sequence derives from an adult woman who had mild COVID-19 (a few samples of this study predate the infection). Cell type and time point are not known. The rearrangement joins TRBV3-1 to TRBJ1-1, with no clear D. The sequenced material came from PBMCs or a T cell subset sorted from them (not recorded which). CDR3 coding DNA: TGTGCCAGCAAGCCCCACCTGAACACTGAAGCTTTCTTT. Translated: CASKPHLNTEAFF.